This TCR beta chain was sequenced during a study of shared clonotypes between healthy human individuals. Study in general: CD4 naive and memory got three plates each, CD8 naive two, CD8 memory one. Whole-study findings and limits: As a rule, naive subsets had a larger estimated richness than memory subsets.

On this clone: Antigen unknown.

The V gene end was trimmed by 2 bases and the J gene end by 4 bases; junction bases not matched to a gene: 5. CDR1 GTSNPN and CDR2 SVGIG come from the germline V gene (reference sequence). The CDR3 is 15 residues long. At a deep level, the assay was run. The genomic DNA of each subset was split evenly across several immunoSEQ plates. The method was immunoSEQ multiplex PCR; TCRdb's version includes in-frame clones alone and lacks a portion of them. The sample comprises roughly 1,100,000 clones, 60% to 80% of which are singletons, and approximately 1.5% rests with the top ten. The sample taken for sequencing was memory CD4+ T cells sorted from blood. The subset here: CD45RA-negative fraction. The chain employs TRBV30 and TRBJ2-1; 10 nucleotides match TRBD2. This clonotype was sampled from a man between 18 and 29 years old in good health. The CDR3 here is CAWSPSGRAYNEQFF. In DNA, the CDR3 is TGTGCCTGGAGTCCGAGCGGGAGGGCATACAATGAGCAGTTCTTC.